This T cell receptor (beta chain) is drawn from a study of T cells in Graves' hyperthyroidism and ophthalmopathy (dated by TCRdb to about 2019). Broadly, across the study: Peripheral blood was sampled at the time of initial diagnosis, prior to any treatment. To identify distinguishing TCR V-J signatures, a discovery cohort of 95 to 100 patients was used, comprising some 43 with Graves' ophthalmopathy and some 60 with stable Graves' hyperthyroidism. Prospective prediction of ophthalmopathy was tested in an independent validation cohort consisting of fewer than 20 hyperthyroidism patients and approximately 16 patients who later progressed to ophthalmopathy. The 100 discovery patients were randomly split 7:3 into training and test sets. Thyroid tissue and blood T-cell repertoires from about six Graves' hyperthyroidism patients were also compared in the study. After sampling, hyperthyroidism patients received methimazole starting at 30 mg daily, and ophthalmopathy patients received high-dose intravenous methylprednisolone. The paper reports TCR Vbeta CDR3 sequencing of approximately 140 peripheral blood samples: some 44 ophthalmopathy, approximately 74 hyperthyroidism and around 17 progressor patients. General study outcomes and caveats: In validation, the model predicted progression to ophthalmopathy with around 71% sensitivity and approximately 72% specificity, a median of 6.5 months before onset. In cross-validation, a model built on a 13 V-J signature told ophthalmopathy apart from stable hyperthyroidism with under 90% sensitivity and approximately 84% specificity, and in testing the same model reached 80%/75%. No statistical method was used to fix the sample size in advance, and group allocation was not hidden from the investigators. Most expanded thyroid clonotypes (frequency above 0.001) were also found in blood, which suggests that blood repertoires may mirror thyroid immune responses.

The TCR beta CDR3 regions were amplified from RNA transcripts. For the first round of RT-PCR on the TCR CDR3, the HTBI primer set was used together with the Qiagen OneStep RT-PCR kit. The libraries were constructed in a second round of multiplex PCR and then size-selected and purified. Paired-end sequencing of the libraries was performed with 100 bp reads on an Illumina HiSeq2000. Under the source paper's analysis protocol: SOAPnuke was used to process the raw data, with reads discarded if the reads contained adapters or uncalled bases, had a mean Phred below 15, or lacked an exact constant-primer or identifier match. COPE v1.2.5 was used to merge high-quality paired reads, and clonotypes were defined as unique nucleotide sequences. MiTCR v1.1 was used to align the clonotypes against IMGT TRBV, TRBD and TRBJ reference segments. The analysis was restricted to V-J combinations with a frequency above 0.0001, which together covered just over 98% of the repertoires. The TCS score was defined as the ratio of F50 (clonal expansion) to E x V (chaos), calculated using BLOSUM62-based TCRdist between CDR3 peptides within each V-J. Welch's t-statistics and random forest reduced 500 to 550 V-J features to roughly 13, which were used in a naive Bayes classifier (R e1071). TCRdb reprocessing: public reads trimmed at Q25 with fastp, clones called with MiXCR, in-frame beta chains kept. Each record represents a unique CDR3 protein, reported with the most common genes and DNA among its rows. These V and J calls derive from TCRdb rather than the authors' analysis. The sample includes about 100,000 distinct CDR3 sequences, with approximately 15% observed a single time. The biggest ten clones account for around 44% of the sample.

Stable Graves' hyperthyroidism was defined as the absence of progression to ophthalmopathy over 18 months of follow-up. Hyperthyroidism patients were newly diagnosed, with disease duration under 2 months, and aged 18 to 65 years. Any patient with an uncontrolled infection, another autoimmune disease, pregnancy or lactation was excluded. Diagnoses were established on the basis of clinical symptoms, serum thyroxine and TRAb, thyroid ultrasound, and orbital computed tomography. PBMCs were isolated from 7.5 to 10 ml of fresh peripheral blood by Ficoll-Paque density gradient centrifugation. Trizol reagent was used to extract total RNA, and RNA quality was then checked on an Agilent 2100 Bioanalyzer. This clonotype appeared a few times. No antigen is known for it. No qualities accompany the bases; no much larger clone lies one base away. Input material: blood. This TCR was sampled from a woman aged 45-65 years with Graves' hyperthyroidism.

CDR3 loop: CASRPGLAGKSSYNEQFF. The DNA is as follows: TGCGCCAGCAGACCGGGACTAGCGGGTAAGAGCTCCTACAATGAGCAGTTCTTC. The chain is encoded by TRBV10-2 joined to TRBJ2-1; TRBD2 fits 12 bases in the junction. V is pruned by 6 bases and J by 0 bases, leaving 9 bases of the junction without a gene match. CDR1 WSHSY and CDR2 SAAADI are derived from the germline V gene. Spanning cysteine to phenylalanine, the CDR3 consists of 18 amino acids. The CDR3 DNA has 54 bases and is translated from base 1.